This T cell receptor (beta chain) originates from a study of T cell responses to AZD1222 COVID-19 vaccine. General study findings and limits: Clonal diversity may have been underestimated in mostly white British donors.

This clone has a single count. Its target is unknown. The same CDR3 also results from other DNA sequences found in this sample. Using immunoSEQ multiplex PCR, the repertoire was profiled, and TCRdb retains in-frame clones only, with some absent. This sample has around 100,000 clones, with about 88% found just once. The germline CDR1 and CDR2 sequences are SGDLS and YYNGEE. The CDR3 loop spans 15 amino acids. V was pared by 3 bases and J by 2 bases, with 2 bases of the junction left unmatched. The sequencing here drew on peripheral blood, taken on day 0 of AZD1222 vaccination. This chain uses TRBV9 with TRBJ2-2; TRBD2 matches at 9 bases. This clonotype was obtained from an adult in good health. The CDR3 spells CASSASGTNTGELFF. The CDR3 nucleotides read TGTGCCAGCAGCGCTAGCGGGACTAACACCGGGGAGCTGTTTTTT.